The source of this T cell receptor beta chain is a study of blood T cell repertoires in COVID-19. In the study overall: Sites in the United States, Italy and Spain provided acute and convalescent COVID-19 samples. From T cells, B-cell-depleted T cells, or PBMCs came the material, which was cDNA or gDNA.

As processed by the authors: Amplified reference gene primers provided the basis for estimating nucleated cell counts. The protocol was immunoSEQ multiplex PCR, while the TCRdb copy is restricted to in-frame clones and leaves out a portion. V and J calls and clone size are copied from that table; D and trimming were computed from the DNA. The sample holds roughly 66,000 clones, about 89% seen once. Germline-derived CDR1 and CDR2 are KGHSH and LQKENI. The CDR3 covers 17 residues. With 2 bases clipped from V and 6 bases from J, the junction kept 7 bases outside the gene matches. Sequenced sample: peripheral blood. The source of this sequence is a human donor in a cohort sampled during active COVID-19. The V gene is TRBV18, the J gene TRBJ2-3, with TRBD2 matching over 14 bases. The CDR3 DNA reads TGTGCCAGCTCACCAGCGGGGACTAGCGGGAGCGCTGATACGCAGTATTTT. This sequence encodes CASSPAGTSGSADTQYF.